Below are 18 T cell receptor beta chains sequenced from a single sample in a study of T cells in Graves' hyperthyroidism and ophthalmopathy. The investigators amplified TCR beta CDR3 regions from RNA transcripts. The HTBI primer set served for first-round RT-PCR of the TCR CDR3. In TCRdb, the multiplex PCR reads were re-called with MiXCR into one record per CDR3 protein. The sample includes 300,000 to 450,000 distinct CDR3 sequences, roughly 25% of them seen just once. Sequencing was performed on blood. Receptors originate from a man aged 50 or older with Graves' hyperthyroidism.

CDR3 sequence (DNA): TGTGCCAGCAGTTTATCGAGGACAGGGGGCGAAAATGAGCAGTTCTTC. Translating gives CASSLSRTGGENEQFF. This chain connects TRBV27 to TRBJ2-1, with TRBD1 matching 11 bases. Germline CDR1 reads MNHEY; CDR2 reads SMNVEV (reference sequence). CDR3 length equals 16 residues. Trimming removed 0 bases from V and 7 bases from J; junction bases left unmatched: 5.

The chain recombines TRBV18 with TRBJ2-2; tentatively, D is TRBD1 (6 bases). The CDR3 covers 14 residues. CDR1 KGHSH and CDR2 LQKENI come from the germline V gene. Trimming shortened V by 6 bases and J by 5 bases, and 13 bases separated the two germline ends. As DNA, the CDR3 is TGTGCCAGCTCGTCTACAGGGAGTACCGGGGAGCTGTTTTTT. Translated, it gives CASSSTGSTGELFF.

The table lists this clonotype with many counts. The chain couples TRBV3-1 to TRBJ2-3, with 8 nucleotides matching TRBD1. The CDR3 sequence is 15 residues long. Germline lookup yields CDR1 LGHDT and CDR2 YNNKEL (reference sequence). Unmatched junction bases numbered 9, after V lost 4 bases and J lost 6 bases. CDR3 sequence reads: CASSPRQGLYDTQYF. The CDR3 region has the DNA TGTGCCAGCAGCCCTCGACAGGGGTTATACGATACGCAGTATTTT.

The chain has TRBV24-1 and TRBJ2-1; D remains ambiguous. Per the germline V gene, CDR1 is KGHDR and CDR2 is SFDVKD. The V gene lost 5 bases and the J gene lost 5 bases, with 6 bases spanning the gap. This CDR3 spans 12 amino acids. CDR3 DNA sequence: TGTGCCACCAGTGTCCGGGACAATGAGCAGTTCTTC. Residues: CATSVRDNEQFF.

This clonotype was seen more than once but under ten times. The chain carries TRBV7-2 and TRBJ2-7; no firm D call. The CDR3 sequence is 12 residues long. Germline V lookup: CDR1 SGHTA, CDR2 FQGNSA. Trimming shortened V by 10 bases and J by 4 bases, and 14 bases separated the two germline ends. The CDR3 loop reads CATRTADYEQYF. CDR3 nucleotides: TGTGCCACCCGGACGGCTGATTACGAGCAGTACTTC. The full variable domain, rest sourced from reference TRBV7-2 and TRBJ2-7, is GAGVSQSPSNKVTEKGKDVELRCDPISGHTALYWYRQSLGQGLEFLIYFQGNSAPDKSGLPSDRFSAERTGGSVSTLTIQRTQQEDSAVYLCATRTADYEQYFGPGTRLTVT.

This clonotype was detected ten times or more. Here the CDR3 reads CASSQAPGLEQFF. CDR3 in DNA: TGTGCCAGCAGCCAAGCACCGGGACTCGAGCAGTTCTTC. J is TRBJ2-1 and V is TRBV3-1, with a tentative D call TRBD2 (6 bases). The CDR3 has 13 residues. Germline V CDR1 and CDR2: LGHDT, YNNKEL (reference sequence). The ends were cut back, 1 base at V and 10 bases at J, with 11 bases in the middle.

J is TRBJ2-2 and V is TRBV7-2; 9 bases agree with TRBD2. The V segment lost 2 bases and the J segment 5 bases; nucleotides outside the gene matches: 3. Germline assignment: CDR1 SGHTA and CDR2 FQGNSA. This CDR3 comprises 15 residues. The chain's CDR3 is CASSLLAGVTGELFF. CDR3 DNA sequence: TGTGCCAGCAGCTTATTAGCGGGAGTTACCGGGGAGCTGTTTTTT.

In this sample, this clonotype turned up a few times. This chain joins TRBV7-9 and TRBJ2-5; TRBD2 matches at 11 bases. V trimming: 5 bases; J trimming: 5 bases; junction bases outside the gene matches: 10. This CDR3 contains 16 residues. CDR1 is SEHNR and CDR2 is FQNEAQ in the germline V gene (reference sequence). This chain's CDR3 is CASSTNLAGGGETQYF. CDR3 in DNA: TGTGCCAGCAGCACGAACCTAGCGGGAGGCGGTGAGACCCAGTACTTC.

The CDR3, as DNA: TGCAGCGTACTACAGGGGGCAACAGATACGCAGTATTTT. Translating gives CSVLQGATDTQYF. The genes are TRBV29-1 and TRBJ2-3, with 9 positions matching TRBD1. The CDR3 consists of 13 residues. Germline V gene sequence: CDR1 SQVTM, CDR2 ANQGSEA. V lost 6 bases, J lost 3 bases, and 4 bases stayed unmatched.

The chain's CDR3 is CASKRGDDTEAFF. The CDR3 nucleotides are TGTGCCAGTAAGAGGGGGGACGACACTGAAGCTTTCTTT. This chain connects TRBV19 to TRBJ1-1, with D possibly being TRBD1 (6 bases). The length of the CDR3 is 13 residues. Trimming took 7 bases from V and 3 from J, leaving 12 bases between them. The germline V gene encodes CDR1 LNHDA and CDR2 SQIVND (reference sequence).

This clonotype was picked up many times. The V gene is TRBV2, the J gene TRBJ1-5; D may be TRBD1 (5 bases). Looked up from germline, CDR1 is SNHLY and CDR2 is FYNNEI. V lost 3 bases to trimming and J lost 4 bases, with 10 bases between them. CDR3 size: 14 residues. DNA for the CDR3: TGTGCCAGCAGTGAGGTGCGGGGGAATCAGCCCCAGCATTTT. This encodes CASSEVRGNQPQHF.

This rearrangement joins TRBV24-1 to TRBJ2-3; no reliable D call. CDR1 KGHDR and CDR2 SFDVKD come from the germline V gene. V was clipped by 5 bases and J by 2 bases, with 7 bases between them. The CDR3 extends over 13 amino acids. The CDR3 spells CATSAPNTDTQYF. For the CDR3, the DNA is TGTGCCACCAGTGCGCCCAACACAGATACGCAGTATTTT.

This clonotype was seen a few times. The V call is TRBV7-9, the J call TRBJ2-5; no firm D call. The CDR3 runs 13 residues. Germline V lookup: CDR1 SEHNR, CDR2 FQNEAQ (reference sequence). The V end was cut by 3 bases, the J end by 2 bases, with 7 bases between. CDR3 bases: TGTGCCAGCAGCTTCACGGAACAAGAGACCCAGTACTTC. It specifies CASSFTEQETQYF.

This clonotype occurred many times. The chain is built from TRBV29-1 and TRBJ2-5; D remains ambiguous. CDR1 is SQVTM, CDR2 ANQGSEA, per germline. The V gene lost 4 bases and the J gene lost 4 bases, with 10 bases spanning the gap. The CDR3 covers 12 residues. The CDR3 spells CSVVPVGETQYF. DNA of the CDR3: TGCAGCGTTGTCCCCGTGGGAGAGACCCAGTACTTC.

The chain combines TRBV5-1 with TRBJ2-7; maybe TRBD1 (5 bases). This CDR3 contains 12 residues. Per the germline V gene, CDR1 is SGHRS and CDR2 is YFSETQ. The V end was cut by 7 bases, the J end by 2 bases, with 10 bases between. The CDR3 is CASQTEPYEQYF. The CDR3 region has the DNA TGCGCCAGCCAGACAGAACCCTACGAGCAGTACTTC.

This clonotype was counted a few times. The chain recombines TRBV28 with TRBJ1-2; D is unclear. The CDR3 spans 13 residues. Germline values: CDR1 MDHEN, CDR2 SYDVKM. The V end was cut by 2 bases, the J end by 6 bases, with 10 bases between. CDR3 sequence reads: CASSLGSGDGYTF. The CDR3 bases are TGTGCCAGCAGTTTAGGAAGCGGGGATGGCTACACCTTC.

This clonotype showed up many times. The V and J genes are TRBV7-9 and TRBJ2-4, with D possibly matching TRBD2 (5 bases). This CDR3 is 13 amino acids long. V was pared by 3 bases and J by 8 bases, with 11 bases between. Germline CDR1 and CDR2: SEHNR and FQNEAQ (reference sequence). The CDR3 sequence: CASSFASLDIQYF. CDR3 bases: TGTGCCAGCAGCTTTGCTAGCCTAGACATTCAGTACTTC.

The CDR3 loop is CASSGTDYYNEQFF. CDR3 coding DNA: TGTGCCAGCTCTGGGACAGATTACTACAATGAGCAGTTCTTC. The chain links TRBV6-1 to TRBJ2-1; TRBD1 matches 7 bases. The V gene's germline CDR1 is MNHNS and CDR2 SASEGT. The V and J ends lost 8 bases and 3 bases, in that order; junction bases with no gene match: 7. This CDR3 has 14 amino acids.